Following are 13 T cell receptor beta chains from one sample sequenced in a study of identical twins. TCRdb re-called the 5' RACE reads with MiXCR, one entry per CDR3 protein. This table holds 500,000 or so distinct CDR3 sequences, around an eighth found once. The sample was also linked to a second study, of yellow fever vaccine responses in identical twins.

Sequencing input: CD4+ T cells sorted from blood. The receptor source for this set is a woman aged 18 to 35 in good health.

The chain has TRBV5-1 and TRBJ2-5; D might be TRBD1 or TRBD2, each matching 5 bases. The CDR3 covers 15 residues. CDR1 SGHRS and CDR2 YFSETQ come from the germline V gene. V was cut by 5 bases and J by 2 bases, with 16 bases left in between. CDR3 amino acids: CASRPAGASQETQYF. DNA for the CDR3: TGCGCCAGCAGACCCGCCGGGGCATCACAAGAGACCCAGTACTTC. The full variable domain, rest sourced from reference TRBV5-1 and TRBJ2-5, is KAGVTQTPRYLIKTRGQQVTLSCSPISGHRSVSWYQQTPGQGLQFLFEYFSETQRNKGNFPGRFSGRQFSNSRSEMNVSTLELGDSALYLCASRPAGASQETQYFGPGTRLLVL.

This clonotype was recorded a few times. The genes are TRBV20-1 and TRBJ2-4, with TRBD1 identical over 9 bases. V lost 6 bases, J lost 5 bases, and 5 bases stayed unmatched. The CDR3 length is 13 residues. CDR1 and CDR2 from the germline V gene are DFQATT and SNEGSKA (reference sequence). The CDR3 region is CSAPGQGQNIQYF. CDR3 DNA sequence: TGCAGTGCGCCGGGACAGGGCCAAAACATTCAGTACTTC.

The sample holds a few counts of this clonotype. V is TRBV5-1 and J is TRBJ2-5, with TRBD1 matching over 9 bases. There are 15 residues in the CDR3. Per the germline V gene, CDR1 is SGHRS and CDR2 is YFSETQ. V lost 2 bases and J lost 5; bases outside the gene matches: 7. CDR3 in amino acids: CASSFTGGLRETQYF. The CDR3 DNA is TGCGCCAGCAGCTTTACAGGGGGCTTGAGGGAGACCCAGTACTTC.

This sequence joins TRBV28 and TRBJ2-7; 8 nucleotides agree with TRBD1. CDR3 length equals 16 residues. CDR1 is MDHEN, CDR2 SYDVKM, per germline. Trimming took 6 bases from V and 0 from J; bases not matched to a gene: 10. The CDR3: CASSYTWTGHSYEQYF. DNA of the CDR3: TGTGCCAGCAGCTATACGTGGACAGGGCACTCCTACGAGCAGTACTTC.

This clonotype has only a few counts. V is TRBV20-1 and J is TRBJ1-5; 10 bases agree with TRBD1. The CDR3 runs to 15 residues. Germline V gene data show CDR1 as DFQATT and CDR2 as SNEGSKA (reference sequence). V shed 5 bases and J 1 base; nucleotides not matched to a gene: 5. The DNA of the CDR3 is TGCAGTGCTCGGTTGGGACAGGGGAGCAATCAGCCCCAGCATTTT. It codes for CSARLGQGSNQPQHF.

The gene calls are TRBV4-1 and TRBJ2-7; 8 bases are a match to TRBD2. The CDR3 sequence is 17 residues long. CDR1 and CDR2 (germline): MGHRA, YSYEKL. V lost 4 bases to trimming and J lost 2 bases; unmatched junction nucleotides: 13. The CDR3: CASSPQRGAGAPYEQYF. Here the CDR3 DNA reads TGCGCCAGCAGCCCACAGCGGGGAGCGGGGGCCCCCTACGAGCAGTACTTC.

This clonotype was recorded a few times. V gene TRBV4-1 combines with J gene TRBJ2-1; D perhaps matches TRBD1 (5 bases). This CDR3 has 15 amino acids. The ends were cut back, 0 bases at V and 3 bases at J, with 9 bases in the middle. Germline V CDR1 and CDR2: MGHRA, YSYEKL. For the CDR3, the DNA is TGCGCCAGCAGCCAAGATGGGGCAATCTACAATGAGCAGTTCTTC. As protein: CASSQDGAIYNEQFF.

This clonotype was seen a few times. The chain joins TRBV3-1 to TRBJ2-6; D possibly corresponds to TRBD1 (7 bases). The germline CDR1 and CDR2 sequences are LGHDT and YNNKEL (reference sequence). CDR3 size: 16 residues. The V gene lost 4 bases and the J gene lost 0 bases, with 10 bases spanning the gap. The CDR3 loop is CASSPGGFSGANVLTF. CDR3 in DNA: TGTGCCAGCAGCCCAGGGGGGTTCTCTGGGGCCAACGTCCTGACTTTC.

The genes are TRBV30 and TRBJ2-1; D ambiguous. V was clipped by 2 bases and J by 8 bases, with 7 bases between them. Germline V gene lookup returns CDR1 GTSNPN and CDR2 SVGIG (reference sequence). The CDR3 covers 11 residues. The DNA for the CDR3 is TGTGCCTGGAGTTCACTGGATGAGCAGTTCTTC. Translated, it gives CAWSSLDEQFF.

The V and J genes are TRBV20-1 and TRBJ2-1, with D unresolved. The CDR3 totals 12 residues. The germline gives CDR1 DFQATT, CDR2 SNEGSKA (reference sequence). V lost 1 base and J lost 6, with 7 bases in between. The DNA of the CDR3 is TGCAGTGCTAGAGTTGGGGTCAATGAGCAGTTCTTC. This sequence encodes CSARVGVNEQFF.

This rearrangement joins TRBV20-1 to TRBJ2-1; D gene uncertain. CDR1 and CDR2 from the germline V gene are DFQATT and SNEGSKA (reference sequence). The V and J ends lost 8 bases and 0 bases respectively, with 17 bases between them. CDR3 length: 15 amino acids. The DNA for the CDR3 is TGCAGTTCCAAATATCTCGCCCGCTCCTACAATGAGCAGTTCTTC. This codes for CSSKYLARSYNEQFF.

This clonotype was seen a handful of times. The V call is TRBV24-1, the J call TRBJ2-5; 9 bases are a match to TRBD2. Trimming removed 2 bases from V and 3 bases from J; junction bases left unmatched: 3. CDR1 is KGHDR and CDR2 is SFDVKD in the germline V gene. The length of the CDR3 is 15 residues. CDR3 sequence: CATSDSLAGKETQYF. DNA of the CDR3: TGTGCCACCAGTGATTCGCTAGCGGGAAAAGAGACCCAGTACTTC.

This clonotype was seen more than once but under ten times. The CDR3 loop is CASSSLDRGIFYEQYF. The CDR3 DNA is TGTGCCAGCAGCTCCCTGGACAGGGGGATTTTCTACGAGCAGTACTTC. The V call is TRBV11-2, the J call TRBJ2-7, with 10 bases fitting TRBD1. Per the germline V gene, CDR1 is SGHAT and CDR2 is FQNNGV. Unmatched junction bases numbered 9, after V lost 4 bases and J lost 3 bases. The CDR3 spans 16 residues.